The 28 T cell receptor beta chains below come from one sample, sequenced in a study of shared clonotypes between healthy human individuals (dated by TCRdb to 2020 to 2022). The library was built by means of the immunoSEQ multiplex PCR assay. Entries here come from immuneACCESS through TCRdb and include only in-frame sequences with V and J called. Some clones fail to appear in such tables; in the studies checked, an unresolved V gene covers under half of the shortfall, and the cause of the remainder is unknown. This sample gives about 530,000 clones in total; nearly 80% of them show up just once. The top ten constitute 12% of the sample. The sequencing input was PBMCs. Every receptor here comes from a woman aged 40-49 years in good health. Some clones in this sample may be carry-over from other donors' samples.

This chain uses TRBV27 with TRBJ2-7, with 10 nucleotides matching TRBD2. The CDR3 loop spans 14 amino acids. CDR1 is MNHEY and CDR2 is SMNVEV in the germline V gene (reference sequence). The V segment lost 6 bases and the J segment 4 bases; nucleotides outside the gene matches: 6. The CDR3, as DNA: TGTGCCAGCAGCCCGGGACTAGCGCTTTACGAGCAGTACTTC. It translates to CASSPGLALYEQYF.

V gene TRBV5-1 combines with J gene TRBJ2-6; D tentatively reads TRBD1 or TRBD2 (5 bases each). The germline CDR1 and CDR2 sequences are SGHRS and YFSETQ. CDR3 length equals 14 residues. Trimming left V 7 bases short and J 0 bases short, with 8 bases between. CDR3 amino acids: CASWGTSGANVLTF. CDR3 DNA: TGCGCCAGCTGGGGGACCTCTGGGGCCAACGTCCTGACTTTC.

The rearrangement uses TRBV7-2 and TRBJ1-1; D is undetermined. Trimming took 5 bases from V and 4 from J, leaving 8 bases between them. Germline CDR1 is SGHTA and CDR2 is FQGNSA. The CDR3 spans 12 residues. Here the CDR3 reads CASSTGPTEAFF. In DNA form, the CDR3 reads TGTGCCAGCAGCACCGGACCCACTGAAGCTTTCTTT.

CDR3 in DNA: TGCGCCAGCAGCCAAGACGTTAGCGGGAGGGGGCAGTACTTC. Protein product: CASSQDVSGRGQYF. V gene TRBV4-3 combines with J gene TRBJ2-7, with 11 bases fitting TRBD2. This CDR3 is built from 14 residues. The J segment lost 9 bases and the V segment lost 0 bases, leaving 4 bases of the junction unmatched. The germline V gene has CDR1 LGHNA and CDR2 YSLEER.

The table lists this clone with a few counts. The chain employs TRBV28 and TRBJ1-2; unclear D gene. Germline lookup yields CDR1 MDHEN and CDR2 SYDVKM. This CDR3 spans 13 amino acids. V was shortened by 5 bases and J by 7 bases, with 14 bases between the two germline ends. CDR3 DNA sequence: TGTGCCAGCAGTCCTCCTGGAGTGGTTGGCTACACCTTC. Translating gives CASSPPGVVGYTF.

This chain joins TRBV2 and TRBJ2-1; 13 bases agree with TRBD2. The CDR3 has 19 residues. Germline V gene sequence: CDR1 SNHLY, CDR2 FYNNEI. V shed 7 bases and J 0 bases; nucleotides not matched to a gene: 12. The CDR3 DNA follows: TGTGCCAGCACTGGGAGGGGCGGGACTAGCGGGGTCTCCTACAATGAGCAGTTCTTC. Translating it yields CASTGRGGTSGVSYNEQFF.

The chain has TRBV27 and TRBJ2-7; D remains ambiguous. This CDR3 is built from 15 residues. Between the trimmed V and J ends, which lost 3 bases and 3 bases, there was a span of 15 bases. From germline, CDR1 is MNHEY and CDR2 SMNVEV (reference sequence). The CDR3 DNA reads TGTGCCAGCAGTTTTGGACCTAAGCCTCACTACGAGCAGTACTTC. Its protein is CASSFGPKPHYEQYF.

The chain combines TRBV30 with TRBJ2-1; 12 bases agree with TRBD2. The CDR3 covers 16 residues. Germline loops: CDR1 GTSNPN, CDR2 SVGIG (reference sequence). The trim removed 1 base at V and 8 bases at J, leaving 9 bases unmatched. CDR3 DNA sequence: TGTGCCTGGAGTGACCTAGCGGGAGGGCCGTTCGATGAGCAGTTCTTC. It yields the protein CAWSDLAGGPFDEQFF.

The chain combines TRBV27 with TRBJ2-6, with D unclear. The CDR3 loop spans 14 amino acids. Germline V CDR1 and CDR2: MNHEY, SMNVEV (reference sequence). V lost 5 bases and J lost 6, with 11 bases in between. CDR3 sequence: CASSRLLEANVLTF. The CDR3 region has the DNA TGTGCCAGCAGTCGCTTACTTGAGGCCAACGTCCTGACTTTC.

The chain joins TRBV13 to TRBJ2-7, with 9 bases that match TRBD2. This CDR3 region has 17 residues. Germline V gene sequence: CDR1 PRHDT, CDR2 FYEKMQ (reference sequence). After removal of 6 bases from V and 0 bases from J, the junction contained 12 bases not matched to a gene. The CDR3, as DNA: TGTGCCAGCAGTTCGCGGGGGGGCGTACAACCCTCCTACGAGCAGTACTTC. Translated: CASSSRGGVQPSYEQYF.

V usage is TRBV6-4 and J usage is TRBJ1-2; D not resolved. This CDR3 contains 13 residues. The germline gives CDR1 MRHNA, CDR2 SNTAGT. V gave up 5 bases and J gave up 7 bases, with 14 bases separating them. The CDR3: CASSLEAGGGYTF. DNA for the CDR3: TGTGCCAGCAGTCTCGAAGCGGGCGGTGGCTACACCTTC.

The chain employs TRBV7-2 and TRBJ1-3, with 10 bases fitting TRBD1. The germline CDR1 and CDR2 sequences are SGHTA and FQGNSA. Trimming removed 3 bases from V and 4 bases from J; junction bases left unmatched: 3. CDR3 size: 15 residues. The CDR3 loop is CASSFDRGPGNTIYF. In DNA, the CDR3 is TGTGCCAGCAGCTTCGACAGGGGGCCGGGAAACACCATATATTTT.

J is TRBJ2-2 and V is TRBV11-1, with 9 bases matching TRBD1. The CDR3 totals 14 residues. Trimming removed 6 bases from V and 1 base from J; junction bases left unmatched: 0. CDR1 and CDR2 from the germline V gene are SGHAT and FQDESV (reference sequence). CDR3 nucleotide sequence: TGTGCCAGCAGGGGACAGGGGAACACCGGGGAGCTGTTTTTT. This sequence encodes CASRGQGNTGELFF.

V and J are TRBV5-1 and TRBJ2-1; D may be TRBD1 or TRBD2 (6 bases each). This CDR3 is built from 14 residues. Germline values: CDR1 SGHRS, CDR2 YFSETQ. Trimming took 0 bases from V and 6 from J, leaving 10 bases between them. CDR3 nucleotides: TGCGCCAGCAGCTTGGATGGAGGGGGCAATGAGCAGTTCTTC. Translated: CASSLDGGGNEQFF.

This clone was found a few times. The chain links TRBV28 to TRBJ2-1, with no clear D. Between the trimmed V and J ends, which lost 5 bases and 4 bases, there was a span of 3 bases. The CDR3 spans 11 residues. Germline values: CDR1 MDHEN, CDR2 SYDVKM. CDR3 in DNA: TGTGCCAGCAGTACATACAATGAGCAGTTCTTC. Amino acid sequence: CASSTYNEQFF.

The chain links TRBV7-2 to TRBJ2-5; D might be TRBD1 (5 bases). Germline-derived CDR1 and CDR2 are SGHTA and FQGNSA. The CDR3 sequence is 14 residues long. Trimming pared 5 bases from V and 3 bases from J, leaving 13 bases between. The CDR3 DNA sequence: TGTGCCAGCAGCGTACAGGAACTAAAAGAGACCCAGTACTTC. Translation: CASSVQELKETQYF. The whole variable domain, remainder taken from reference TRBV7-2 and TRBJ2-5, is GAGVSQSPSNKVTEKGKDVELRCDPISGHTALYWYRQSLGQGLEFLIYFQGNSAPDKSGLPSDRFSAERTGGSVSTLTIQRTQQEDSAVYLCASSVQELKETQYFGPGTRLLVL.

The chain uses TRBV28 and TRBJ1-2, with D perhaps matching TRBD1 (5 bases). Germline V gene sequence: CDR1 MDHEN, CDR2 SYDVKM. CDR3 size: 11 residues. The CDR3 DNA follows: TGTGCGACCAGGGAAAACTATGGCTACACCTTC. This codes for CATRENYGYTF.

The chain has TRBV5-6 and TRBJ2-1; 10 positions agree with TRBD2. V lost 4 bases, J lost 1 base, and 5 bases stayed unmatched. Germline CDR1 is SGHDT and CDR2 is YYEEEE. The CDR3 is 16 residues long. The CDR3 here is CASSPLAGESYNEQFF. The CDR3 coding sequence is TGTGCCAGCAGCCCCCTAGCGGGAGAGTCCTACAATGAGCAGTTCTTC. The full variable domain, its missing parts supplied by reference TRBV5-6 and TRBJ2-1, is DAGVTQSPTHLIKTRGQQVTLRCSPKSGHDTVSWYQQALGQGPQFIFQYYEEEERQRGNFPDRFSGHQFPNYSSELNVNALLLGDSALYLCASSPLAGESYNEQFFGPGTRLTVL.

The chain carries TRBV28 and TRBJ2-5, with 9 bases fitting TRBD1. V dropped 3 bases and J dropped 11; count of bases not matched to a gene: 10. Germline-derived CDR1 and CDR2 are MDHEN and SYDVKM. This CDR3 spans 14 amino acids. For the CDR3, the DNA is TGTGCCAGCAGTTTTCCACAGGGGGCGCGTGAGCAGTACTTC. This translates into CASSFPQGAREQYF.

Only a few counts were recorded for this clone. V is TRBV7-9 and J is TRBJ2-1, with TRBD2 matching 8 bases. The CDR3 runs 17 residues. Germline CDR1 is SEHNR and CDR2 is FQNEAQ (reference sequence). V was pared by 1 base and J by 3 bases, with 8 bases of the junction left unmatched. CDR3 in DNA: TGTGCCAGCAGCTTAGTTGGGGGTCTAGCGGGCTACAATGAGCAGTTCTTC. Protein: CASSLVGGLAGYNEQFF. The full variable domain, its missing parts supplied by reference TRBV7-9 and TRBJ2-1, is DTGVSQNPRHKITKRGQNVTFRCDPISEHNRLYWYRQTLGQGPEFLTYFQNEAQLEKSRLLSDRFSAERPKGSFSTLEIQRTEQGDSAMYLCASSLVGGLAGYNEQFFGPGTRLTVL.

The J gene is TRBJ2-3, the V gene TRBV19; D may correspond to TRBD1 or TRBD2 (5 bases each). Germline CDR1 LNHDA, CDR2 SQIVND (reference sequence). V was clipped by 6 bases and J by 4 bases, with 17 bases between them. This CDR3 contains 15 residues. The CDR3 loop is CASSSGARLADTQYF. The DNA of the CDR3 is TGTGCCAGTAGCTCCGGGGCCCGCCTGGCAGATACGCAGTATTTT.

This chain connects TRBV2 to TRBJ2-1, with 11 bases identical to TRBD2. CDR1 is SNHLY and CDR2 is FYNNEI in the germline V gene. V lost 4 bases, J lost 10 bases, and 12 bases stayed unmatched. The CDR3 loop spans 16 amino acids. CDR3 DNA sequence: TGTGCCAGCAGTGGCGCTTTAGCGGGAGGGCCTGGGGAGCAGTTCTTC. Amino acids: CASSGALAGGPGEQFF. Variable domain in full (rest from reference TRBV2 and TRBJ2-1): EPEVTQTPSHQVTQMGQEVILRCVPISNHLYFYWYRQILGQKVEFLVSFYNNEISEKSEIFDDQFSVERPDGSNFTLKIRSTKLEDSAMYFCASSGALAGGPGEQFFGPGTRLTVL.

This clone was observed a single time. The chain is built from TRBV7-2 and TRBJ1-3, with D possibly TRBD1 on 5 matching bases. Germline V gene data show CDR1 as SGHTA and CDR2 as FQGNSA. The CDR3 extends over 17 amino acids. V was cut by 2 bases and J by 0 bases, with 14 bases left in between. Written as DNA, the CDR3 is TGTGCCAGCAGCTTATGGGCAGGGATGGGCTCTGGAAACACCATATATTTT. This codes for CASSLWAGMGSGNTIYF.

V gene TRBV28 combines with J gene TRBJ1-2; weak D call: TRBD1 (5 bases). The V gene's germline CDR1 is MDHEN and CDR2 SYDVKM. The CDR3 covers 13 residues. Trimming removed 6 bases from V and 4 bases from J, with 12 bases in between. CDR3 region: CASSSGQPYGYTF. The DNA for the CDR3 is TGTGCCAGCAGCTCTGGACAACCCTATGGCTACACCTTC.

This CDR3 reads CASRQGSGYTF. The CDR3 nucleotides are TGTGCCAGCAGGCAAGGGTCTGGCTACACCTTC. The rearrangement joins TRBV6-5 to TRBJ1-2; D is unresolved. Trimming pared 6 bases from V and 7 bases from J, leaving 9 bases between. The CDR3 runs 11 residues. Germline loops: CDR1 MNHEY, CDR2 SVGAGI.

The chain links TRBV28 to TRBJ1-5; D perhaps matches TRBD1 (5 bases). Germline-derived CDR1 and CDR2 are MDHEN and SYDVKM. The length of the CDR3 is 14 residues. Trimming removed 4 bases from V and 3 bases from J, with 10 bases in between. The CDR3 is CASSSWGDNQPQHF. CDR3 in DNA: TGTGCCAGCAGTTCTTGGGGGGACAATCAGCCCCAGCATTTT. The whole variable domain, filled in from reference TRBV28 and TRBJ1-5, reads DVKVTQSSRYLVKRTGEKVFLECVQDMDHENMFWYRQDPGLGLRLIYFSYDVKMKEKGDIPEGYSVSREKKERFSLILESASTNQTSMYLCASSSWGDNQPQHFGDGTRLSIL.

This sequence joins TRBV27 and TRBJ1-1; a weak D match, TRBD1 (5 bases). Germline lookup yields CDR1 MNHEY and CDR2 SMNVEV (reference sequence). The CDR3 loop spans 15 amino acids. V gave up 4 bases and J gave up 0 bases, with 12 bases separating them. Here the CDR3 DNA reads TGTGCCAGCAGTTACCGGGGGGGGATGAACACTGAAGCTTTCTTT. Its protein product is CASSYRGGMNTEAFF.

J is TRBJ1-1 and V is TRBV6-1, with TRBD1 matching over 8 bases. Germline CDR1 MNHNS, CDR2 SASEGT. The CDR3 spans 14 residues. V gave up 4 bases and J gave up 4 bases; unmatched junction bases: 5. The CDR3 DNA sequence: TGTGCCAGCAGTGGGCGACAGGGGACCACTGAAGCTTTCTTT. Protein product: CASSGRQGTTEAFF.